A selection of T cell receptor beta chains follows, all from one sample in a study of Ad26.COV2.S vaccination and SARS-CoV-2 variants. Produced via immunoSEQ multiplex PCR; TCRdb's table is partial and in-frame only. The sample lists about 350,000 clones, 70% to 90% occurring once. Sequences were derived from peripheral blood, sampled in a trial of Ad26.COV2.S vaccine versus placebo. The receptors come from a person aged 18 to 65 who received the Ad26.COV2.S COVID-19 vaccine or a placebo. Both conserved end residues are trimmed from each CDR3.

cdr3_aa: ATSEGFRETQY
cdr3_length: 11
v_call: TRBV24-1

cdr3_aa: ASSSPRGRQEHSTPVTFYGYT
cdr3_length: 21
v_call: TRBV19

cdr3_aa: ASSLGGEAF
cdr3_length: 9
v_call: TRBV7-2

cdr3_aa: ASSVGIDWDGYT
cdr3_length: 12
v_call: TRBV9

cdr3_aa: ASSHGDRDDEEQY
cdr3_length: 13
v_call: TRBV4-2

cdr3_aa: ASSNGLNNEQF
cdr3_length: 11
v_call: TRBV3-1/TRBV3-2

cdr3_aa: ASSYSTPQGSGYT
cdr3_length: 13
v_call: TRBV6-5

cdr3_aa: ASSLARLEHEQY
cdr3_length: 12
v_call: TRBV7-2

cdr3_aa: ASSYLPLGANVLT
cdr3_length: 13
v_call: TRBV6-2/TRBV6-3

cdr3_aa: ASTPGVADTQY
cdr3_length: 11
v_call: TRBV12-3/TRBV12-4

cdr3_aa: ASSASWGRNSPLH
cdr3_length: 13
v_call: TRBV7-9

cdr3_aa: SANAFQGGYTEAF
cdr3_length: 13
v_call: TRBV29-1

cdr3_aa: ASSYRDSPYGYT
cdr3_length: 12
v_call: TRBV6-5

cdr3_aa: ASSSGLAGGSNEQF
cdr3_length: 14
v_call: TRBV7-8

cdr3_aa: ASRGPYSNQPQH
cdr3_length: 12
v_call: TRBV28

cdr3_aa: ASSLSGLGNEQF
cdr3_length: 12
v_call: TRBV11-2

cdr3_aa: ASSRQTAGSGNTIY
cdr3_length: 14
v_call: TRBV4-2

cdr3_aa: ASSGTVNQPQH
cdr3_length: 11
v_call: TRBV7-2

cdr3_aa: ASSFPTGQGYEQY
cdr3_length: 13
v_call: TRBV28

cdr3_aa: ASSLPGTGKQPQH
cdr3_length: 13
v_call: TRBV7-8

cdr3_aa: ASSQDPGSRQGYT
cdr3_length: 13
v_call: TRBV4-3

cdr3_aa: ASSQRRDAEQY
cdr3_length: 11
v_call: TRBV3-1/TRBV3-2

cdr3_aa: ASSYVGLRTDTQY
cdr3_length: 13
v_call: TRBV6-5

cdr3_aa: ASSNRQGRNTEAF
cdr3_length: 13
v_call: TRBV13

cdr3_aa: ASRTGPEQF
cdr3_length: 9
v_call: TRBV6-6

cdr3_aa: ASWGRTSNQPQH
cdr3_length: 12
v_call: TRBV19

cdr3_aa: ASSEQGFDEQY
cdr3_length: 11
v_call: TRBV28

cdr3_aa: ASSLAGTSGFNEQF
cdr3_length: 14
v_call: TRBV5-1

cdr3_aa: ASSMTLKREGGEQF
cdr3_length: 14
v_call: TRBV4-2

cdr3_aa: ASSTRQGAGRETQY
cdr3_length: 14
v_call: TRBV18

cdr3_aa: ASSSNPLAGHGSYNEQF
cdr3_length: 17
v_call: TRBV9

cdr3_aa: AWRGPAYEQY
cdr3_length: 10
v_call: TRBV30

cdr3_aa: AWSVIPQGRYTGELF
cdr3_length: 15
v_call: TRBV30

cdr3_aa: ASSPGDRKETQY
cdr3_length: 12
v_call: TRBV7-2

cdr3_aa: ASGLSGTYEQF
cdr3_length: 11
v_call: TRBV12-5

cdr3_aa: ASGQVSLPEAF
cdr3_length: 11
v_call: TRBV28

cdr3_aa: ASRGGHGTEAF
cdr3_length: 11
v_call: TRBV9

cdr3_aa: ASSEQGAMETQY
cdr3_length: 12
v_call: TRBV2

cdr3_aa: ASSTTGASGNTIY
cdr3_length: 13
v_call: TRBV7-2